Shown below are 10 T cell receptor beta chains from a single sample sequenced in a study of cytomegalovirus exposure and HLA in healthy donors. Repertoires were generated with immunoSEQ multiplex PCR, while TCRdb's copy carries only in-frame clones and drops some. The data contain 150,000 to 160,000 clones, 70% to 90% of them singletons. Sequencing was carried out using PBMCs. The receptors were gathered from a man younger than 35 in good health and CMV-seropositive.

This chain links TRBV11-2 with TRBJ2-3, with TRBD2 matching over 10 bases. In germline, CDR1 is SGHAT, CDR2 FQNNGV. V trimming: 8 bases; J trimming: 2 bases; junction bases outside the gene matches: 4. This CDR3 spans 14 amino acids. The CDR3 DNA reads as TGTGCCAGCGGCGGGACTAGCGTCACAGATACGCAGTATTTT. Amino acids: CASGGTSVTDTQYF.

The chain joins TRBV7-9 to TRBJ2-3; 12 bases agree with TRBD2. In germline, CDR1 is SEHNR, CDR2 FQNEAQ (reference sequence). V gave up 4 bases and J gave up 9 bases; unmatched junction bases: 5. The CDR3 has 14 residues. CDR3: CASSSGLAGRTQYF. The DNA of the CDR3 is TGTGCCAGCAGCTCCGGACTAGCGGGACGGACGCAGTATTTT.

Only a few counts were recorded for this clone. The CDR3 here is CAWSPRLGGRIHEQYF. As DNA, the CDR3 is TGTGCCTGGAGTCCCCGCCTGGGCGGGAGGATCCACGAGCAGTACTTC. The chain uses TRBV30 and TRBJ2-7, with 8 bases fitting TRBD2. Germline lookup yields CDR1 GTSNPN and CDR2 SVGIG (reference sequence). V lost 2 bases, J lost 5 bases, and 14 bases stayed unmatched. CDR3 length: 16 amino acids.

This chain connects TRBV7-6 to TRBJ2-7, with D perhaps TRBD1 (6 bases). The CDR3 has 13 amino acids. Germline assignment: CDR1 SGHVS and CDR2 FNYEAQ. V lost 6 bases to trimming and J lost 3 bases, with 12 bases between them. The CDR3 DNA is TGTGCCAGCAGTTACAGGGTGGACTACGAGCAGTACTTC. Its translation: CASSYRVDYEQYF.

The CDR3: CASSPRQQTGQYF. Written as DNA, the CDR3 is TGTGCCAGCAGCCCTAGACAGCAAACAGGGCAGTACTTC. The chain joins TRBV7-8 to TRBJ2-7, with a weak D call TRBD1 (5 bases). Trimming stripped 5 bases from V and 9 bases from J, with 17 bases between. This CDR3 spans 13 amino acids. Germline CDR1 SGHVS, CDR2 FQNEAQ.

Concerning this clone itself: Sequence at one end of the junction differs from germline and may be a read error. The rearrangement joins TRBV14 to TRBJ2-1; maybe TRBD2 (6 bases). The CDR3 length is 13 residues. CDR1 and CDR2 from the germline V gene are SGHDN and FVKESK. CDR3 region: CASSQTTAGGWLF. The CDR3 nucleotides read TGTGCCAGCAGCCAAACCACCGCCGGGGGATGGCTCTTC.

The chain couples TRBV5-6 to TRBJ2-7; TRBD2 agrees at 8 bases. The germline gives CDR1 SGHDT, CDR2 YYEEEE. The CDR3 length is 14 residues. The V segment lost 4 bases and the J segment 3 bases; nucleotides outside the gene matches: 6. CDR3 in amino acids: CASSPGGRFYEQYF. As DNA, the CDR3 is TGTGCCAGCAGCCCGGGGGGGCGGTTCTACGAGCAGTACTTC.

This rearrangement joins TRBV18 to TRBJ2-5, with TRBD2 as a possible D gene (6 bases). The CDR3 spans 16 residues. Per germline, CDR1 KGHSH and CDR2 LQKENI. V lost 2 bases and J lost 1, with 14 bases in between. In DNA, the CDR3 is TGTGCCAGCTCACCAGCGGAGGGGTTATCCCAAGAGACCCAGTACTTC. Its protein product is CASSPAEGLSQETQYF.

In its sample, this clone was seen once. CDR3: CASSDTGARGDTQYF. The CDR3 nucleotides are TGTGCCAGCAGTGATACTGGGGCCAGAGGAGATACGCAGTATTTT. J is TRBJ2-3 and V is TRBV6-1; D may be TRBD1 (5 bases). Germline CDR1 is MNHNS and CDR2 is SASEGT. This CDR3 contains 15 residues. Trimming took off 3 bases at V and 5 bases at J, with 15 bases between the two ends.

The chain has TRBV30 and TRBJ1-5, with 7 bases matching TRBD1. Germline V gene sequence: CDR1 GTSNPN, CDR2 SVGIG (reference sequence). The CDR3 covers 15 residues. V dropped 7 bases and J dropped 3; count of bases not matched to a gene: 12. The CDR3, as DNA: TGTGCCTTCCCCCCGGGACAGCAGTTCAATCAGCCCCAGCATTTT. Its protein is CAFPPGQQFNQPQHF.